A selection of T cell receptor beta chains follows, all from one sample in a study of T cells in Graves' hyperthyroidism and ophthalmopathy. TCRdb called the multiplex PCR reads again in MiXCR, with one record for every CDR3 protein. This table holds about 640,000 distinct CDR3 sequences, less than 25% found once. The sample was blood. The origin of the receptors is a man aged 25-40 years with Graves' ophthalmopathy. Both conserved end residues are part of each CDR3. The D gene is left open where the match is weak. Not all rows give a size; the values are once, few, many and, for expanded clones, a class.

v_call: TRBV30; clone_size: many; j_call: TRBJ1-4; d_call: NA; cdr3_nt: TGTGCCTGGAGTTGGAGACAGGCTTCGGAAAAACTGTTTTTT; cdr3_aa: CAWSWRQASEKLFF
v_call: TRBV3-1; clone_size: many; j_call: TRBJ1-5; d_call: NA; cdr3_nt: TGTGCCAGCAGCCGAGGGGACTATCAGCCCCAGCATTTT; cdr3_aa: CASSRGDYQPQHF
v_call: TRBV20-1; clone_size: many; j_call: TRBJ2-1; d_call: TRBD2; cdr3_nt: TGCAGTGCTCTCCCCGGGACTAGCAACAATGAGCAGTTCTTC; cdr3_aa: CSALPGTSNNEQFF
v_call: TRBV5-1; clone_size: NA; j_call: TRBJ2-5; d_call: TRBD2; cdr3_nt: TGCGCCAGCGAAATCGGACTAGCGGGAGACGAGACCCAGTACTTC; cdr3_aa: CASEIGLAGDETQYF
v_call: TRBV28; clone_size: few; j_call: TRBJ1-6; d_call: NA; cdr3_nt: TGTGCCAGCAGTGAAAAGAATTCACCCCTCCACTTT; cdr3_aa: CASSEKNSPLHF
v_call: TRBV6-1; clone_size: few; j_call: TRBJ2-5; d_call: NA; cdr3_nt: TGTGCCAGCAGTGAATCTGACTCCCAAGAGACCCAGTACTTC; cdr3_aa: CASSESDSQETQYF
v_call: TRBV5-6; clone_size: NA; j_call: TRBJ2-1; d_call: NA; cdr3_nt: TGTGCCAGCAGCTTGCCCAGCGGCCCCTACAATGAGCAGTTCTTC; cdr3_aa: CASSLPSGPYNEQFF
v_call: TRBV28; clone_size: NA; j_call: TRBJ2-1; d_call: TRBD2; cdr3_nt: TGTGCCAGCATTGGGTGGCGGGGGAACAATGAGCAGTTCTTC; cdr3_aa: CASIGWRGNNEQFF
v_call: TRBV5-6; clone_size: few; j_call: TRBJ1-6; d_call: TRBD1; cdr3_nt: TGTGCCAGCAGCCTTGCCGGGACAGGGGACAATTCACCCCTCCACTTT; cdr3_aa: CASSLAGTGDNSPLHF
v_call: TRBV20-1; clone_size: NA; j_call: TRBJ2-1; d_call: NA; cdr3_nt: TGCAGTGCGTCGGATCTTCAAAATGAGCAGTTCTTC; cdr3_aa: CSASDLQNEQFF
v_call: TRBV20-1; clone_size: NA; j_call: TRBJ1-1; d_call: NA; cdr3_nt: TGCAGTGATACAGTGAACACTGAAGCTTTCTTT; cdr3_aa: CSDTVNTEAFF
v_call: TRBV20-1; clone_size: many; j_call: TRBJ2-5; d_call: NA; cdr3_nt: TGCAGTGCCGACCGGGACCCAATTCAAGAGACCCAGTACTTC; cdr3_aa: CSADRDPIQETQYF
v_call: TRBV5-1; clone_size: NA; j_call: TRBJ1-4; d_call: TRBD1; cdr3_nt: TGCGCCAGCGGTCGGGGACAGCCTAATGAAAAACTGTTTTTT; cdr3_aa: CASGRGQPNEKLFF
v_call: TRBV3-1; clone_size: NA; j_call: TRBJ2-3; d_call: TRBD1; cdr3_nt: TGTGCCAGCAGCCAAGATGGGCGCCAGGGGGCGGATACGCAGTATTTT; cdr3_aa: CASSQDGRQGADTQYF
v_call: TRBV18; clone_size: few; j_call: TRBJ2-6; d_call: TRBD1; cdr3_nt: TGTGCCAGCTCCCTGGACAGGGCCGGCGCCAACGTCCTGACTTTC; cdr3_aa: CASSLDRAGANVLTF
v_call: TRBV30; clone_size: NA; j_call: TRBJ2-1; d_call: TRBD2; cdr3_nt: TGTGCCTTCAGACTAGCGGGAGGGCAATACAATGAGCAGTTCTTC; cdr3_aa: CAFRLAGGQYNEQFF
v_call: TRBV27; clone_size: NA; j_call: TRBJ2-6; d_call: NA; cdr3_nt: TGTGCCAGCAGTTTACTTGGGGCCAACGTCCTGACTTTC; cdr3_aa: CASSLLGANVLTF
v_call: TRBV27; clone_size: many; j_call: TRBJ2-3; d_call: TRBD2; cdr3_nt: TGTGCCAGCAGTTCCCTAGCAGCGGGAGATGGGGATACGCAGTATTTT; cdr3_aa: CASSSLAAGDGDTQYF
v_call: TRBV30; clone_size: NA; j_call: TRBJ1-5; d_call: NA; cdr3_nt: TGTGCCTGGAGTGAGGGCAGGGGAAGCAATCAGCCCCAGCATTTT; cdr3_aa: CAWSEGRGSNQPQHF
v_call: TRBV5-1; clone_size: NA; j_call: TRBJ2-7; d_call: TRBD2; cdr3_nt: TGCGCCAGCAGCTTGGCCTTAACTAGCGGGAGATACGAGCAGTACTTC; cdr3_aa: CASSLALTSGRYEQYF
v_call: TRBV7-2; clone_size: many; j_call: TRBJ2-2; d_call: TRBD2; cdr3_nt: TGTGCCAGCAGCTTAGTTCTAGCGGGAGGGCCTTGGACCGGGGAGCTGTTTTTT; cdr3_aa: CASSLVLAGGPWTGELFF
v_call: TRBV28; clone_size: few; j_call: TRBJ2-1; d_call: NA; cdr3_nt: TGTGCCAGCAGTTTATGGGTTCAAGTACAGGATGAGCAGTTCTTC; cdr3_aa: CASSLWVQVQDEQFF
v_call: TRBV7-6; clone_size: many; j_call: TRBJ2-7; d_call: TRBD1; cdr3_nt: TGTGCCAGCAGCTTAAGTCCGGGACAGCCCTACGAGCAGTACTTC; cdr3_aa: CASSLSPGQPYEQYF
v_call: TRBV9; clone_size: NA; j_call: TRBJ1-5; d_call: NA; cdr3_nt: TGTGCCAGCGGAGCGGGCAATCAGCCCCAGCATTTT; cdr3_aa: CASGAGNQPQHF
v_call: TRBV6-1; clone_size: few; j_call: TRBJ2-1; d_call: TRBD2; cdr3_nt: TGTGCCAGCAGTGACTTACTAGCGGACCGTAACAATGAGCAGTTCTTC; cdr3_aa: CASSDLLADRNNEQFF
v_call: TRBV4-2; clone_size: many; j_call: TRBJ2-7; d_call: NA; cdr3_nt: TGTGCCAGCAGTCAAGAAGGGATAGCTTACGAGCAGTACTTC; cdr3_aa: CASSQEGIAYEQYF
v_call: TRBV5-1; clone_size: NA; j_call: TRBJ2-3; d_call: TRBD1; cdr3_nt: TGCGCCAGCAGCTCTACCCAGGGGGCTGGCACAGATACGCAGTATTTT; cdr3_aa: CASSSTQGAGTDTQYF
v_call: TRBV7-9; clone_size: NA; j_call: TRBJ2-1; d_call: NA; cdr3_nt: TGTGCCAGCAGCCCCCCGGTGAAGGGCCGAATGTCCGCCTACAATGAGCAGTTCTTC; cdr3_aa: CASSPPVKGRMSAYNEQFF
v_call: TRBV12-3/TRBV12-4; clone_size: few; j_call: TRBJ1-4; d_call: TRBD1; cdr3_nt: TGTGCCAGCAGTCGAGACAGGGTAACTAATGAAAAACTGTTTTTT; cdr3_aa: CASSRDRVTNEKLFF
v_call: TRBV12-3/TRBV12-4; clone_size: few; j_call: TRBJ1-6; d_call: NA; cdr3_nt: TGTGCCAGCAGTACCCGGCTTCGGAATAATTCACCCCTCCACTTT; cdr3_aa: CASSTRLRNNSPLHF
v_call: TRBV11-2; clone_size: many; j_call: TRBJ2-1; d_call: NA; cdr3_nt: TGTGCCAGCAGCCCCGACCGGCGCAATGAGCAGTTCTTC; cdr3_aa: CASSPDRRNEQFF
v_call: TRBV2; clone_size: many; j_call: TRBJ1-2; d_call: NA; cdr3_nt: TGTGCCAGCAGAAAAGAACAGGGTGGGGGCTATGGCTACACCTTC; cdr3_aa: CASRKEQGGGYGYTF
v_call: TRBV4-1; clone_size: NA; j_call: TRBJ1-2; d_call: NA; cdr3_nt: TGCGCCAGCAGCCAAGATTGGGGAAACTATGGCTACACCTTC; cdr3_aa: CASSQDWGNYGYTF
v_call: TRBV6-1; clone_size: NA; j_call: TRBJ2-5; d_call: TRBD2; cdr3_nt: TGTGCCAGCAGTTCTCCGGGACTAGCGCAAGAGACCCAGTACTTC; cdr3_aa: CASSSPGLAQETQYF
v_call: TRBV28; clone_size: few; j_call: TRBJ2-5; d_call: NA; cdr3_nt: TGTGCCAGCAGTAAACCACAGGGTTGGGGAGAGACCCAGTACTTC; cdr3_aa: CASSKPQGWGETQYF
v_call: TRBV27; clone_size: few; j_call: TRBJ2-1; d_call: TRBD2; cdr3_nt: TGTGCCAGCAGTTTAGATAGCGGGAGGAGTGAGCAGTTCTTC; cdr3_aa: CASSLDSGRSEQFF
v_call: TRBV12-3/TRBV12-4; clone_size: NA; j_call: TRBJ2-6; d_call: TRBD1; cdr3_nt: TGTGCCAGCAGCGTAGCCCCGACAGGGCCAGGAGCTGGGGCCAACGTCCTGACTTTC; cdr3_aa: CASSVAPTGPGAGANVLTF
v_call: TRBV7-8; clone_size: many; j_call: TRBJ1-5; d_call: NA; cdr3_nt: TGTGCCAGCAGCAACGGACAGACGTTCAATCAGCCCCAGCATTTT; cdr3_aa: CASSNGQTFNQPQHF
v_call: TRBV30; clone_size: many; j_call: TRBJ2-6; d_call: NA; cdr3_nt: TGTGCCTGGAGGGGGCGCGAGGGATCTGGGGCCAACGTCCTGACTTTC; cdr3_aa: CAWRGREGSGANVLTF
v_call: TRBV2; clone_size: many; j_call: TRBJ1-5; d_call: NA; cdr3_nt: TGTGCCAGCAGTGATGACCTTGGGAATCGTCAGCCCCAGCATTTT; cdr3_aa: CASSDDLGNRQPQHF
v_call: TRBV28; clone_size: few; j_call: TRBJ2-2; d_call: TRBD1; cdr3_nt: TGTGCCAGCAGTTTAGGGTCTACAGGGGGTTGGTGGAACACCGGGGAGCTGTTTTTT; cdr3_aa: CASSLGSTGGWWNTGELFF
v_call: TRBV9; clone_size: few; j_call: TRBJ1-3; d_call: NA; cdr3_nt: TGTGCCAGCAGCGTACCGGGAAACACCATATATTTT; cdr3_aa: CASSVPGNTIYF
v_call: TRBV12-3/TRBV12-4; clone_size: NA; j_call: TRBJ1-2; d_call: NA; cdr3_nt: TGTGCCAGCAGTTTTTGGGATCGTGACTATGGCTACACCTTC; cdr3_aa: CASSFWDRDYGYTF
v_call: TRBV2; clone_size: once; j_call: TRBJ2-2; d_call: TRBD2; cdr3_nt: TGTGCCAGCGGAGAGGGGGCGGGAGGGACCGGGGAGCTGTTTTTT; cdr3_aa: CASGEGAGGTGELFF
v_call: TRBV29-1; clone_size: many; j_call: TRBJ1-1; d_call: NA; cdr3_nt: TGCAGCGTTCAAACGGGGGGCGGAACTGAAGCTTTCTTT; cdr3_aa: CSVQTGGGTEAFF